What follows are 5 T cell receptor beta chains derived from one specimen sequenced in a study of T cells after yellow fever vaccination. TCRdb redid the calling of the 5' RACE reads with MiXCR, one entry per CDR3 protein. The sample shows 150,000 or so distinct CDR3 sequences, approximately 6.6% of them seen only once. The sequences come from CD4+ T cells sorted from PBMCs, collected 10 days after the yellow fever booster vaccination. The receptors come from a young man who received the YFV17D yellow fever vaccine.

This clonotype came up many times. This chain uses TRBV9 with TRBJ2-2; 7 nucleotides line up with TRBD1. Trimming cost V 0 bases and J 4 bases; bases outside gene matches: 3. The germline V gene encodes CDR1 SGDLS and CDR2 YYNGEE. The CDR3 consists of 15 residues. In DNA, the CDR3 is TGTGCCAGCAGCGTAGGGGGACAGATCACCGGGGAGCTGTTTTTT. Encoded protein: CASSVGGQITGELFF.

This clonotype has a handful of counts. The rearrangement links TRBV6-1 to TRBJ2-5; D is unresolved. Germline V gene data show CDR1 as MNHNS and CDR2 as SASEGT. The V end lost 6 bases, the J end lost 8 bases, and 13 bases lay between the germline ends. There are 12 residues in the CDR3. Here the CDR3 DNA reads TGTGCCAGCAGCGAGAGCTACAGCACCCAGTACTTC. Amino acids: CASSESYSTQYF.

This clonotype appeared many times. The J gene is TRBJ2-1, the V gene TRBV5-1; D is unresolved. Germline V lookup: CDR1 SGHRS, CDR2 YFSETQ. Trimming removed 0 bases at V and 10 bases at J, with 8 bases between. The CDR3 is 12 amino acids. DNA of the CDR3: TGCGCCAGCAGCTTGGTTGACCGAGAGCAGTTCTTC. Its translation: CASSLVDREQFF.

A few counts support this clonotype. The V and J genes are TRBV11-3 and TRBJ2-1; the match to TRBD2 covers 14 bases. CDR1 is SGHNT and CDR2 is YENEEA in the germline V gene. V trimming: 0 bases; J trimming: 9 bases; junction bases outside the gene matches: 4. The CDR3 extends over 16 amino acids. The CDR3 nucleotides read TGTGCCAGCAGCTTAGAGGGGACTAGCGGGAGAGGTGAGCAGTTCTTC. It codes for CASSLEGTSGRGEQFF.

This clonotype was observed at least ten times. The gene calls are TRBV24-1 and TRBJ1-4; D is possibly TRBD1 (6 bases). The length of the CDR3 is 15 residues. V was shortened by 4 bases and J by 11 bases, with 19 bases between the two germline ends. In germline, CDR1 is KGHDR, CDR2 SFDVKD. CDR3 sequence reads: CATSDPQGVVEKLFF. CDR3 coding DNA: TGTGCCACCAGTGACCCACAGGGTGTGGTTGAGAAACTGTTTTTT.